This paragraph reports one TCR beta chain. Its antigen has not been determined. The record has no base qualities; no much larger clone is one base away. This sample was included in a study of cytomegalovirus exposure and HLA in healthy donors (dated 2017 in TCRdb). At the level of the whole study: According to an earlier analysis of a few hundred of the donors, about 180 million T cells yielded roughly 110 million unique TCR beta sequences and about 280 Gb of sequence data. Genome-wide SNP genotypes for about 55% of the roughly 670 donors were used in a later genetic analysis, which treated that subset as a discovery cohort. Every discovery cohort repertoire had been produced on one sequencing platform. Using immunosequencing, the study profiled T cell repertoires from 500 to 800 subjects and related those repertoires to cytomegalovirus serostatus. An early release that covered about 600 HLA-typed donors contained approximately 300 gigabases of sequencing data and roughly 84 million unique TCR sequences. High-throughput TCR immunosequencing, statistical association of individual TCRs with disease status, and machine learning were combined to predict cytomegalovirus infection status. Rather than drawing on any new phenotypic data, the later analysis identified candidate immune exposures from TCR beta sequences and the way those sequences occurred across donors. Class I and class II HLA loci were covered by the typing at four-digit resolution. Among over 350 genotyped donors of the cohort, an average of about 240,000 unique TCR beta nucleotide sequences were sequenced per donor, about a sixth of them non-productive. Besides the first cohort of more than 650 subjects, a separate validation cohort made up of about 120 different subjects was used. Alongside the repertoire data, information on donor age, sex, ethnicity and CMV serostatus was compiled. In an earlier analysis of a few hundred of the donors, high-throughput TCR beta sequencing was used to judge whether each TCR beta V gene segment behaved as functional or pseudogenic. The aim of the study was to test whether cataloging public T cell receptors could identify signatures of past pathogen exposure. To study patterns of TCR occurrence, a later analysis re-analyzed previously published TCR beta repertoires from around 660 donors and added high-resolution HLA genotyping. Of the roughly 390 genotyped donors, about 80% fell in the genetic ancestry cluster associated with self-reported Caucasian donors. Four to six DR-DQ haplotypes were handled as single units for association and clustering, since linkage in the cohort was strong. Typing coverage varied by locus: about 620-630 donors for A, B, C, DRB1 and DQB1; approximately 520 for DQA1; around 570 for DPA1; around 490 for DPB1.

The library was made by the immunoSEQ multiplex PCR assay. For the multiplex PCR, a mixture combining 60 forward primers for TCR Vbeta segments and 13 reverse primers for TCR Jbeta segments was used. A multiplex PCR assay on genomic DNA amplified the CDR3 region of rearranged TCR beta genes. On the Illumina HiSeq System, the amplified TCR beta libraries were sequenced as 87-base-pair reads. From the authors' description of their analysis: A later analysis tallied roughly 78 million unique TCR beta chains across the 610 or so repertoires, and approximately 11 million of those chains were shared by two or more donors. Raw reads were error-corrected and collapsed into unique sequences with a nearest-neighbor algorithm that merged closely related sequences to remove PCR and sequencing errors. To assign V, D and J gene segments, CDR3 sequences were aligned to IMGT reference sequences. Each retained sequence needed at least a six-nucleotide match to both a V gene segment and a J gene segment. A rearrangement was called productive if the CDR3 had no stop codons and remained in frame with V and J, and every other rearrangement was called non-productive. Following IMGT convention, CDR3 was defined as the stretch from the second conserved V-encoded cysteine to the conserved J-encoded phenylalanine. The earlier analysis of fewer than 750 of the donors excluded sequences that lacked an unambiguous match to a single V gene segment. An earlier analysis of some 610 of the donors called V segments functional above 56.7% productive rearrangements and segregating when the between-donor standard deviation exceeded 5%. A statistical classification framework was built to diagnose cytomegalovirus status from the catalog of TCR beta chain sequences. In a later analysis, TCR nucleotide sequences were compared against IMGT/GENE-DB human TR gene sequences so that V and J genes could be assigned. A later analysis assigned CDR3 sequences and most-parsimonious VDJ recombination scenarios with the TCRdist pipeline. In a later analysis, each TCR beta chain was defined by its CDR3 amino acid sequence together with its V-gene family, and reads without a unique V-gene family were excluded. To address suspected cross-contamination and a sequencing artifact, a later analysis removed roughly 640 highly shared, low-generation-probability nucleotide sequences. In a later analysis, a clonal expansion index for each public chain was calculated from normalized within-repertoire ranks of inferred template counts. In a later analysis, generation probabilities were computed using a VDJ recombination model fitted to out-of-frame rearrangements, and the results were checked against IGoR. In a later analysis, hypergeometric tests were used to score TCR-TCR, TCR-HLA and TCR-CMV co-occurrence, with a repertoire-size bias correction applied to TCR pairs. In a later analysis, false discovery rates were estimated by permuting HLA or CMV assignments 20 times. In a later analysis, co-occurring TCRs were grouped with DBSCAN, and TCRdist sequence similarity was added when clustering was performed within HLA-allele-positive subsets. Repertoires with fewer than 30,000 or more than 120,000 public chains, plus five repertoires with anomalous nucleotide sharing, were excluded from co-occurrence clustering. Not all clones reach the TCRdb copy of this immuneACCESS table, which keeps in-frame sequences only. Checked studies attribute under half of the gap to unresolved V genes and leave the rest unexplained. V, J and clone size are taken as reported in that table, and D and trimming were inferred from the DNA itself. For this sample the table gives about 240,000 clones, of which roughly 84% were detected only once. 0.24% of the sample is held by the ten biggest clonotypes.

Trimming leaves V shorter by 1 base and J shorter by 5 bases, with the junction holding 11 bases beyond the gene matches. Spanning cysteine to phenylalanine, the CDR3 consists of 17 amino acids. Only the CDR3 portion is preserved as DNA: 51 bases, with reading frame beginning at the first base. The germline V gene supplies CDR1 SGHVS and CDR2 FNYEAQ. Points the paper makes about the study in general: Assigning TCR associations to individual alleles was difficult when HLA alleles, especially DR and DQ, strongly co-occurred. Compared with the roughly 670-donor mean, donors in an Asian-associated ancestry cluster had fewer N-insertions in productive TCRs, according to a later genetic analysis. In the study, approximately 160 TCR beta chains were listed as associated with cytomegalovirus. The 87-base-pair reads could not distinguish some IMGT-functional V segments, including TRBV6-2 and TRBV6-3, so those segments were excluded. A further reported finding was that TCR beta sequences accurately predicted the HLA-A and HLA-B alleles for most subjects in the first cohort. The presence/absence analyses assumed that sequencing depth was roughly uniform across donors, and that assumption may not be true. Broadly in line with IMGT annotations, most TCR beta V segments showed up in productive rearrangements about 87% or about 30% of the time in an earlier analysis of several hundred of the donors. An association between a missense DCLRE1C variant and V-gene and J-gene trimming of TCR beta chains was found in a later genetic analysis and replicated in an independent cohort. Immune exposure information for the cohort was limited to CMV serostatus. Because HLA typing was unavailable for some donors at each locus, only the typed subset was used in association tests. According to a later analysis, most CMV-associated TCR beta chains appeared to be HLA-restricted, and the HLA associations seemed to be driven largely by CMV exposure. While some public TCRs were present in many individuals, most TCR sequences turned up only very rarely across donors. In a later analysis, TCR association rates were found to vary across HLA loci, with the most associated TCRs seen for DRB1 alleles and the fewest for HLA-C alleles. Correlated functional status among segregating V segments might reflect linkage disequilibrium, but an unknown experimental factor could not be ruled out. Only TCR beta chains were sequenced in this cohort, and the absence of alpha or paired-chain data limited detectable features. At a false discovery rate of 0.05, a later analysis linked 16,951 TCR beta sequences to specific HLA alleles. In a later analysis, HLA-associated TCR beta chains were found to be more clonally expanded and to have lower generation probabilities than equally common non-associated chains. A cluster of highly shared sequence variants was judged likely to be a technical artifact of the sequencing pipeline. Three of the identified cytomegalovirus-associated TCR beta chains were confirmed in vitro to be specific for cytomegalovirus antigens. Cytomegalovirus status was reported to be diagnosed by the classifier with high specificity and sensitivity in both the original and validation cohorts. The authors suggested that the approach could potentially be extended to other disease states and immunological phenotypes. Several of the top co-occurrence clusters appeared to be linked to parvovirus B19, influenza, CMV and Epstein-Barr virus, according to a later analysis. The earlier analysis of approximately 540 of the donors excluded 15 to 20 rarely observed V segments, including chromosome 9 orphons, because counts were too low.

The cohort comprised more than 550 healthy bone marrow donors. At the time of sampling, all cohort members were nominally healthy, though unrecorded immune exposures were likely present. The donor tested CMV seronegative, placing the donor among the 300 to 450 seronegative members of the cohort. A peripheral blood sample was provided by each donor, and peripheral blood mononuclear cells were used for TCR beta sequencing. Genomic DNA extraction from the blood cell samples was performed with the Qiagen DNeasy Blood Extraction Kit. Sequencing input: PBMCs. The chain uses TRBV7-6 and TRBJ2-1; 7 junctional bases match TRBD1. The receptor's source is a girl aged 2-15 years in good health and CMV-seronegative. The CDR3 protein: CASSLDTGTEFNNEQFF. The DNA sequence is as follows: TGTGCCAGCAGCTTAGATACCGGGACAGAATTCAACAATGAGCAGTTCTTC. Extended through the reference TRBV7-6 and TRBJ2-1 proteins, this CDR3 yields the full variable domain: GAGVSQSPRYKVTKRGQDVALRCDPISGHVSLYWYRQALGQGPEFLTYFNYEAQQDKSGLPNDRFSAERPEGSISTLTIQRTEQRDSAMYRCASSLDTGTEFNNEQFFGPGTRLTVL.